This T cell receptor (beta chain) was recovered during a study of T cell responses to AZD1222 COVID-19 vaccine. Broader study findings: Possibly, clonal diversity was underestimated; donors were largely white British and included more females. Receipt of two AZD1222 doses was followed by a rise in Spike-specific TCR breadth and depth.

Method: immunoSEQ multiplex PCR; TCRdb's copy keeps in-frame clones and lacks some. Among roughly 86,000 clones listed, 85% were seen once. Analysis merged second doses at about 4 or about 12 weeks. In this sample, this clone turned up once. The antigen is not known. Germline V gene lookup returns CDR1 ENHRY and CDR2 SYGVKD. There are 14 residues in the CDR3. With V trimmed by 6 bases and J by 2 bases, 5 bases remained unmatched. This clonotype was obtained from an adult who received the AZD1222 COVID-19 vaccine. J is TRBJ1-2 and V is TRBV10-3; 8 bases map to TRBD1. The material was peripheral blood, obtained 28 days after the second AZD1222 dose. CDR3 sequence reads: CAIRSGTGNYGYTF. CDR3 DNA: TGTGCCATCAGATCCGGGACAGGAAACTATGGCTACACCTTC.